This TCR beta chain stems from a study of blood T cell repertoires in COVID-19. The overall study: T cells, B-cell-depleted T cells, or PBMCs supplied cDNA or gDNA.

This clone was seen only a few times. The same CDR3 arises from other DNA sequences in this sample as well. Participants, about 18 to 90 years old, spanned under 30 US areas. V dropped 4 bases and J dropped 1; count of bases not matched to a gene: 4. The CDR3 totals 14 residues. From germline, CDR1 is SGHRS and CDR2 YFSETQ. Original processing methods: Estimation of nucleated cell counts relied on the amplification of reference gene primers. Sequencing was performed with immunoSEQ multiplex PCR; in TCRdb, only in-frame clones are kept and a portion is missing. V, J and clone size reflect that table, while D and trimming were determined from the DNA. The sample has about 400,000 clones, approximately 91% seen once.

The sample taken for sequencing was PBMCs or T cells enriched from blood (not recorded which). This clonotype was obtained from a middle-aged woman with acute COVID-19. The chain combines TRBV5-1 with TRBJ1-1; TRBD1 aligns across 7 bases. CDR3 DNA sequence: TGCGCCAGCAGCCTACGACAGGGGAACACTGAAGCTTTCTTT. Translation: CASSLRQGNTEAFF. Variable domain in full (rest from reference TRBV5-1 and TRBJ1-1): KAGVTQTPRYLIKTRGQQVTLSCSPISGHRSVSWYQQTPGQGLQFLFEYFSETQRNKGNFPGRFSGRQFSNSRSEMNVSTLELGDSALYLCASSLRQGNTEAFFGQGTRLTVV.